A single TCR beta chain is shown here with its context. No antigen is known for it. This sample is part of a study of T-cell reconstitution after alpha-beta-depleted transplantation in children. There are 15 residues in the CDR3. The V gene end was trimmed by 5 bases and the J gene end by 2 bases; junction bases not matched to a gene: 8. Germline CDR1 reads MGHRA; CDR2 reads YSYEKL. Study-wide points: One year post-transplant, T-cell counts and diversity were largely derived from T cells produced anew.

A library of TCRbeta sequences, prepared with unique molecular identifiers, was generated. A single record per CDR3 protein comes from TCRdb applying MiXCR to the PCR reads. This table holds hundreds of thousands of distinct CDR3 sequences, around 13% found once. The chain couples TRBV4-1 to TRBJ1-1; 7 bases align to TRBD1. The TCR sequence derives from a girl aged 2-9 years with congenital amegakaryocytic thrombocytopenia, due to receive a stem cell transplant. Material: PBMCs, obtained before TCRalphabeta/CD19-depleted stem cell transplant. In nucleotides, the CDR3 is TGCGCCAGCAGCGCGACAGGGTCCCTAAACACTGAAGCTTTCTTT. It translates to CASSATGSLNTEAFF.